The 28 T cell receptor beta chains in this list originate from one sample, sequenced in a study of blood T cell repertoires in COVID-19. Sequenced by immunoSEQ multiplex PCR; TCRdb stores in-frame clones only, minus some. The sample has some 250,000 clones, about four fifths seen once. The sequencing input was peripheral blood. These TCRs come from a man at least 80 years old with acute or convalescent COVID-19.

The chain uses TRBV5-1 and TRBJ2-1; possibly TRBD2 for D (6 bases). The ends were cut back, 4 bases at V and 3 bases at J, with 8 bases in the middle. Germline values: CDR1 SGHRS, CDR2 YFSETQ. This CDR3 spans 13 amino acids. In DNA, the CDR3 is TGCGCCAGCAGCAACGGGGGCTACAATGAGCAGTTCTTC. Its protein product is CASSNGGYNEQFF.

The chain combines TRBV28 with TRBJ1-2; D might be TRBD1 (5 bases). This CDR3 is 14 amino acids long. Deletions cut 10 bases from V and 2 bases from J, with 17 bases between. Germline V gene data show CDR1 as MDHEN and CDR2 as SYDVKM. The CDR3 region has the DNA TGTGCCACCGGGGGGACCTCTCAAAACTATGGCTACACCTTC. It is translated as CATGGTSQNYGYTF.

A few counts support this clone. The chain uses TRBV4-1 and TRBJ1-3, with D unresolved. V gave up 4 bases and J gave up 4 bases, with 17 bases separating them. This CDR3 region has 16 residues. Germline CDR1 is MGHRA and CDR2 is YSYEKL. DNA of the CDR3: TGCGCCAGCAGCCCTAAAGGGAGCCTGGTGGGAAACACCATATATTTT. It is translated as CASSPKGSLVGNTIYF.

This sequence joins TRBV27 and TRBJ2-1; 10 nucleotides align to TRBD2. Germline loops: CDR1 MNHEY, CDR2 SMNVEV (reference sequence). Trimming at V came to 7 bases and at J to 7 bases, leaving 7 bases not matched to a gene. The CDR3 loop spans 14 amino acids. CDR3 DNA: TGTGCCAGCAAACCGGGACTAGCGTATAATGAGCAGTTCTTC. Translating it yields CASKPGLAYNEQFF.

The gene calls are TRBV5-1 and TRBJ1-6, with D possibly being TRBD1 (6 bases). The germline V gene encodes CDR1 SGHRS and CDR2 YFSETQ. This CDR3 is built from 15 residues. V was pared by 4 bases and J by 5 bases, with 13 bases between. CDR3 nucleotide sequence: TGCGCCAGCAGCCCCGGGACACTCAATAATTCACCCCTCCACTTT. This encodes CASSPGTLNNSPLHF.

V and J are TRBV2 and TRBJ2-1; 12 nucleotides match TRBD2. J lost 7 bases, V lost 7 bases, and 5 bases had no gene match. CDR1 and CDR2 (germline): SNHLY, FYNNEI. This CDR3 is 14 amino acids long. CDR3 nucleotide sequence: TGTGCCAGCAAAAGACTAGCGGGAGTAAATGAGCAGTTCTTC. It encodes CASKRLAGVNEQFF.

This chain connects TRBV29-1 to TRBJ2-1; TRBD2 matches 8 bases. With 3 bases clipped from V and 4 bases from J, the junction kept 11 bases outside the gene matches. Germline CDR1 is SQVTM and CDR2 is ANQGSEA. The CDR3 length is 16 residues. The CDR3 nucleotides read TGCAGCGTTGATCCTTTAGCGGGGTTACTGTACAATGAGCAGTTCTTC. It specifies CSVDPLAGLLYNEQFF.

The CDR3 here is CASSTDRGMGTDTQYF. The DNA for the CDR3 is TGCGCCAGCAGCACCGACAGGGGAATGGGGACAGATACGCAGTATTTT. The rearrangement links TRBV5-1 to TRBJ2-3; 8 bases map to TRBD1. CDR3 length: 16 residues. V lost 4 bases to trimming and J lost 3 bases; unmatched junction nucleotides: 10. The germline gives CDR1 SGHRS, CDR2 YFSETQ.

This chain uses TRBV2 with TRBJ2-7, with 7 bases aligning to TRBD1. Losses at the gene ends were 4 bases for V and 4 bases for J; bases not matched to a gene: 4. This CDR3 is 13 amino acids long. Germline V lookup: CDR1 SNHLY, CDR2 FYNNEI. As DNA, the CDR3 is TGTGCCAGCAGTGTTAACAGGGGATACGAGCAGTACTTC. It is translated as CASSVNRGYEQYF. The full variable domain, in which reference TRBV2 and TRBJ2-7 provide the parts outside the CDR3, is EPEVTQTPSHQVTQMGQEVILRCVPISNHLYFYWYRQILGQKVEFLVSFYNNEISEKSEIFDDQFSVERPDGSNFTLKIRSTKLEDSAMYFCASSVNRGYEQYFGPGTRLTVT.

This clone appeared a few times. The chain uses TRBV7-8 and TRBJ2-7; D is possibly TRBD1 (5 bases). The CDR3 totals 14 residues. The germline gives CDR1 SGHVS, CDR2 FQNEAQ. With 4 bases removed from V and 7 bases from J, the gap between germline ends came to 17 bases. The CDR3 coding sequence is TGTGCCAGCAGCTCCAGGGTTGGGGTTGTGGAGCAGTACTTC. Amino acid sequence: CASSSRVGVVEQYF.

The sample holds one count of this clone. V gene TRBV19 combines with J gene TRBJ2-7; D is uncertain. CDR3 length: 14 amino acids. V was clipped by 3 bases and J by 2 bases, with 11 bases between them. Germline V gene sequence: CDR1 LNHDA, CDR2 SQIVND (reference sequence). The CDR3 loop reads CASSMPQATYEQYF. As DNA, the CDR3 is TGTGCCAGTAGTATGCCCCAGGCCACCTACGAGCAGTACTTC.

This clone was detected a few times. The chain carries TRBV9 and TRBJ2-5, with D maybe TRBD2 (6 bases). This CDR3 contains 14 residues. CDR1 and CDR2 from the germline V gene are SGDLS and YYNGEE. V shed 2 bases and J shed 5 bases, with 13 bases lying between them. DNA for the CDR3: TGTGCCAGCAGCGTTCACGGGAGTCTGGAGACCCAGTACTTC. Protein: CASSVHGSLETQYF. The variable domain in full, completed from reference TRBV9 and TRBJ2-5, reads DSGVTQTPKHLITATGQRVTLRCSPRSGDLSVYWYQQSLDQGLQFLIQYYNGEERAKGNILERFSAQQFPDLHSELNLSSLELGDSALYFCASSVHGSLETQYFGPGTRLLVL.

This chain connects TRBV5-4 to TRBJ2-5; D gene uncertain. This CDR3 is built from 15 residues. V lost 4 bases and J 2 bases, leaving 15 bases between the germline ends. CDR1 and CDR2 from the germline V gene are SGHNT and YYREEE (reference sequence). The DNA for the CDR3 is TGTGCCAGCAGCCCGTCCTTTGCGACACAAGAGACCCAGTACTTC. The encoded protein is CASSPSFATQETQYF.

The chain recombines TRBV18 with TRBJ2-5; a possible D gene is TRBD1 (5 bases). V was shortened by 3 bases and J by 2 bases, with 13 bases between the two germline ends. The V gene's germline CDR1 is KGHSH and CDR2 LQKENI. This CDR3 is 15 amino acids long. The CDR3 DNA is TGTGCCAGCTCACCCATCGCAGGGTGGCAAGAGACCCAGTACTTC. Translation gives CASSPIAGWQETQYF.

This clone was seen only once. CDR3 loop: CASSLSFTGQETQYF. The CDR3 coding sequence is TGTGCCAGCAGTTTATCTTTTACAGGGCAAGAGACCCAGTACTTC. The chain couples TRBV27 to TRBJ2-5; D might be TRBD1 (6 bases). The CDR3 length is 15 residues. Trimming left V 0 bases short and J 2 bases short, with 10 bases between. Germline V gene data show CDR1 as MNHEY and CDR2 as SMNVEV (reference sequence).

This CDR3 reads CASSPDRGDYEQYF. DNA of the CDR3: TGCGCCAGCAGCCCCGACAGGGGTGACTACGAGCAGTACTTC. The chain couples TRBV5-1 to TRBJ2-7; 8 bases fit TRBD1. The CDR3 covers 14 residues. CDR1 is SGHRS, CDR2 YFSETQ, per germline. The V and J ends lost 4 bases and 3 bases, in that order; junction bases with no gene match: 6.

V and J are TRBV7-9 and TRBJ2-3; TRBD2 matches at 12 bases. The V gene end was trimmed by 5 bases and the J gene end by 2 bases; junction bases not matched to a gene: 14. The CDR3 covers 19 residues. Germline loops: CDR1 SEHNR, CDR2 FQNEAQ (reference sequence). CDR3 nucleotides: TGTGCCAGCAGCCCACTCCTCCCGACTAGCGGGGGCAACACAGATACGCAGTATTTT. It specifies CASSPLLPTSGGNTDTQYF.

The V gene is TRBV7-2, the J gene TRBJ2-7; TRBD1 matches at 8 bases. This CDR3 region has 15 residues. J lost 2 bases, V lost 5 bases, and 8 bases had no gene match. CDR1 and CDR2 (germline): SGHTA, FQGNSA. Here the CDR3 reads CASSPSDRETYEQYF. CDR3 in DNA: TGTGCCAGCAGCCCGTCGGACAGGGAGACCTACGAGCAGTACTTC.

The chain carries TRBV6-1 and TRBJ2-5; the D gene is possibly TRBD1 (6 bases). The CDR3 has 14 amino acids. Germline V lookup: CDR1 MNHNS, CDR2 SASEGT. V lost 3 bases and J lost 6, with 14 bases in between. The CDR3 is CASSDPGQWKTQYF. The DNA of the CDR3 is TGTGCCAGCAGTGACCCCGGACAGTGGAAGACCCAGTACTTC.

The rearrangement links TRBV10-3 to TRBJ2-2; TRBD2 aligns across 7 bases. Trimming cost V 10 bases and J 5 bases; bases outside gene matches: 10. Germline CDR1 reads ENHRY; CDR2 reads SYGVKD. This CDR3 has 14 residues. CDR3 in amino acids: CATTGGSETGELFF. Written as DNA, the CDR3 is TGTGCCACCACTGGCGGGAGCGAAACCGGGGAGCTGTTTTTT.

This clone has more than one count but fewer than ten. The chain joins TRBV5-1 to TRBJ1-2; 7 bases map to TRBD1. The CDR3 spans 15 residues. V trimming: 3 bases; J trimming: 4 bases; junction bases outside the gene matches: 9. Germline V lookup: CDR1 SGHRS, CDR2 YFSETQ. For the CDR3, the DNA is TGCGCCAGCAGCTCCGGGGACAGAGACCTCTATGGCTACACCTTC. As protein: CASSSGDRDLYGYTF.

CDR3 coding DNA: TGCAGTGCTCCCGGACTCACCGAGCAGTACTTC. Protein product: CSAPGLTEQYF. This chain connects TRBV20-1 to TRBJ2-7; weak D call: TRBD2 (5 bases). This CDR3 has 11 amino acids. V was trimmed by 5 bases and J by 6 bases, leaving 11 bases between them. Germline CDR1 is DFQATT and CDR2 is SNEGSKA (reference sequence).

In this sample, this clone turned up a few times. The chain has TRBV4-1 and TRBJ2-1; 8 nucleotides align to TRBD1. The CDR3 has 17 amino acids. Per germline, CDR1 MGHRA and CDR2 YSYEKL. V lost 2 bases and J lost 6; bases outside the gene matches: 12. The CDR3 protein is CASSQRRGQEEGNEQFF. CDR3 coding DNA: TGCGCCAGCAGCCAACGCCGGGGACAGGAGGAGGGCAATGAGCAGTTCTTC.

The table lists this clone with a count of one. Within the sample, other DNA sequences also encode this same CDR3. This CDR3 reads CASSLGLATDTQYF. The DNA for the CDR3 is TGTGCCAGCAGCTTAGGACTAGCTACAGATACGCAGTATTTT. The J gene is TRBJ2-3, the V gene TRBV7-2; 7 positions agree with TRBD2. Looked up from germline, CDR1 is SGHTA and CDR2 is FQGNSA. The V gene end was trimmed by 1 base and the J gene end by 3 bases; junction bases not matched to a gene: 1. The CDR3 sequence is 14 residues long. The full variable domain, completed using reference TRBV7-2 and TRBJ2-3, is GAGVSQSPSNKVTEKGKDVELRCDPISGHTALYWYRQSLGQGLEFLIYFQGNSAPDKSGLPSDRFSAERTGGSVSTLTIQRTQQEDSAVYLCASSLGLATDTQYFGPGTRLTVL.

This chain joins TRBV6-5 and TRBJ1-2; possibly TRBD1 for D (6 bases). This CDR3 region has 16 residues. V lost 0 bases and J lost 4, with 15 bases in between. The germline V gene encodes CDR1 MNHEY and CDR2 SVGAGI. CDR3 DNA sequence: TGTGCCAGCAGTTACTCCGTTGGACAGCTCCCCTATGGCTACACCTTC. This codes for CASSYSVGQLPYGYTF.

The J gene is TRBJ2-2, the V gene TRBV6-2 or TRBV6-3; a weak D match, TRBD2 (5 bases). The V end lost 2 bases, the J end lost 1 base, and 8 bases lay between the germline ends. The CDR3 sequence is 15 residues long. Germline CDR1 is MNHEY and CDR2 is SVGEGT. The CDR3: CASSYVAGNTGELFF. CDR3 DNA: TGTGCCAGCAGTTACGTTGCGGGGAACACCGGGGAGCTGTTTTTT.

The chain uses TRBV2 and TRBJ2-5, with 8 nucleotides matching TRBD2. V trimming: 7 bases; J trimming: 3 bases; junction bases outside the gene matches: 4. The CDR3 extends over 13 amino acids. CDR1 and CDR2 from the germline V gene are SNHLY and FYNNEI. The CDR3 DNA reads TGTGCCAGCATAGCGGGACCAAAAGAGACCCAGTACTTC. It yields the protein CASIAGPKETQYF.

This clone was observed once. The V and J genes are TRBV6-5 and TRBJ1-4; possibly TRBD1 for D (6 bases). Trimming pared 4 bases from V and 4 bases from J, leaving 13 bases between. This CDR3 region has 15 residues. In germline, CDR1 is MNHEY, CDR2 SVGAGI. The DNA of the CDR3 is TGTGCCAGCAGTTCGGGGGGCGCGGGTAATGAAAAACTGTTTTTT. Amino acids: CASSSGGAGNEKLFF.